Following are 21 T cell receptor beta chains from one sample sequenced in a study of blood T cell repertoires in COVID-19. Repertoires were generated with immunoSEQ multiplex PCR, while TCRdb's copy carries only in-frame clones and drops some. The table has 140,000 to 150,000 clones, roughly 91% seen once. Sequencing was carried out using peripheral blood. The receptor source for this set is a man in his sixties with active or convalescent COVID-19.

This rearrangement joins TRBV4-2 to TRBJ2-1, with 9 bases aligning to TRBD2. The CDR3 is 16 residues long. CDR1 is LGHNA and CDR2 is YNFKEQ in the germline V gene. V was pared by 3 bases and J by 5 bases, with 8 bases of the junction left unmatched. CDR3 coding DNA: TGTGCCAGCAGCCAGGCTTATGCGGGAGGGAACAATGAGCAGTTCTTC. Its protein is CASSQAYAGGNNEQFF.

V is TRBV9 and J is TRBJ1-1, with TRBD1 identical over 7 bases. Trimming took 0 bases from V and 1 from J; bases not matched to a gene: 6. This CDR3 is 16 amino acids long. Looked up from germline, CDR1 is SGDLS and CDR2 is YYNGEE. CDR3: CASSVGQGVGNTEAFF. CDR3 DNA sequence: TGTGCCAGCAGCGTAGGTCAGGGGGTCGGGAACACTGAAGCTTTCTTT.

This clone has at least ten counts. The chain couples TRBV6-2 or TRBV6-3 to TRBJ1-4; tentative D call: TRBD1 (5 bases). CDR3 length: 14 residues. The V end was cut by 4 bases, the J end by 8 bases, with 14 bases between. The germline V gene encodes CDR1 MNHEY and CDR2 SVGEGT. The CDR3 sequence: CASSFGQGNEKLFF. For the CDR3, the DNA is TGTGCCAGCAGTTTTGGGCAGGGTAACGAAAAACTGTTTTTT.

The rearrangement joins TRBV14 to TRBJ1-1; 8 bases are a match to TRBD1. V lost 1 base and J lost 7; bases outside the gene matches: 5. This CDR3 has 14 amino acids. Germline assignment: CDR1 SGHDN and CDR2 FVKESK. The CDR3 region has the DNA TGTGCCAGCAGCCAAGTTAACAGGGGGAATGAAGCTTTCTTT. It is translated as CASSQVNRGNEAFF.

V is TRBV10-3 and J is TRBJ1-6; 7 bases line up with TRBD1. The CDR3 is made up of 13 amino acids. CDR1 ENHRY and CDR2 SYGVKD come from the germline V gene. Unmatched junction bases numbered 6, after V lost 7 bases and J lost 9 bases. The CDR3 spells CAIKSTGSSPLHF. Written as DNA, the CDR3 is TGTGCCATCAAATCGACAGGGAGTTCACCCCTCCACTTT.

This chain links TRBV6-2 or TRBV6-3 with TRBJ1-5; perhaps TRBD1 as D (6 bases). There are 14 residues in the CDR3. Per germline, CDR1 MNHEY and CDR2 SVGEGT. V was trimmed by 0 bases and J by 6 bases, leaving 9 bases between them. Here the CDR3 DNA reads TGTGCCAGCAGTTACTCCGGGGGGGCTCAGCCCCAGCATTTT. This sequence encodes CASSYSGGAQPQHF.

The chain combines TRBV30 with TRBJ2-5; TRBD2 might be the D (5 bases). Germline lookup yields CDR1 GTSNPN and CDR2 SVGIG (reference sequence). The V end lost 1 base, the J end lost 2 bases, and 11 bases lay between the germline ends. The CDR3 length is 14 residues. The CDR3 DNA reads TGTGCCTGGAGTGGTGAGGGCAGACAAGAGACCCAGTACTTC. Amino acids: CAWSGEGRQETQYF.

The chain uses TRBV18 and TRBJ2-7, with TRBD2 identical over 8 bases. Germline V CDR1 and CDR2: KGHSH, LQKENI. The ends lost 2 bases at V and 4 bases at J; junction bases unmatched: 7. The CDR3 is 15 residues long. CDR3 sequence (DNA): TGTGCCAGCTCACCAACCGGGACTAGTCTTTACGAGCAGTACTTC. This encodes CASSPTGTSLYEQYF.

In DNA form, the CDR3 reads TGTGCCAGCAGCCGAACGGGATTTGCTAACACTGAAGCTTTCTTT. It encodes CASSRTGFANTEAFF. V and J are TRBV6-4 and TRBJ1-1, with D uncertain. Germline V gene data show CDR1 as MRHNA and CDR2 as SNTAGT. The V and J ends lost 6 bases and 2 bases respectively, with 16 bases between them. The CDR3 length is 15 residues.

This clone appeared a single time. The V and J genes are TRBV5-1 and TRBJ1-2; 8 bases line up with TRBD1. The junction had 6 bases not matched to a gene; V was cut back by 2 bases and J by 6 bases. The CDR3 has 14 residues. Germline CDR1 reads SGHRS; CDR2 reads YFSETQ. CDR3 loop: CASSLTQGGDGYTF. Here the CDR3 DNA reads TGCGCCAGCAGCTTAACACAGGGGGGAGATGGCTACACCTTC.

The chain combines TRBV9 with TRBJ1-2; 9 bases line up with TRBD1. The CDR3 extends over 16 amino acids. Germline CDR1 is SGDLS and CDR2 is YYNGEE. Unmatched junction bases numbered 7, after V lost 3 bases and J lost 1 base. CDR3 in DNA: TGTGCCAGCAGCGGGGGGACAGGGAGCTATAACTATGGCTACACCTTC. Its translation is CASSGGTGSYNYGYTF.

The rearrangement uses TRBV5-1 and TRBJ2-7, with 10 bases aligning to TRBD2. V dropped 5 bases and J dropped 1; count of bases not matched to a gene: 3. This CDR3 contains 14 residues. Looked up from germline, CDR1 is SGHRS and CDR2 is YFSETQ. DNA for the CDR3: TGCGCCAGCAGTTCGACTAGCGGGTCCTACGAGCAGTACTTC. It is translated as CASSSTSGSYEQYF. Drawing the rest from reference TRBV5-1 and TRBJ2-7, the complete variable domain is KAGVTQTPRYLIKTRGQQVTLSCSPISGHRSVSWYQQTPGQGLQFLFEYFSETQRNKGNFPGRFSGRQFSNSRSEMNVSTLELGDSALYLCASSSTSGSYEQYFGPGTRLTVT.

The chain recombines TRBV7-9 with TRBJ1-1; TRBD1 might be the D (5 bases). The germline V and J ends were trimmed by 4 bases and 1 base, with 10 bases remaining between them. The CDR3 is made up of 14 amino acids. In germline, CDR1 is SEHNR, CDR2 FQNEAQ (reference sequence). The CDR3 loop is CASSSGVSNTEAFF. The DNA of the CDR3 is TGTGCCAGCAGCTCGGGGGTGTCGAACACTGAAGCTTTCTTT.

In DNA, the CDR3 is TGCGCCAGCAGCCAAGTGAGACAGGCGTATGGCTACACCTTC. It encodes CASSQVRQAYGYTF. The chain carries TRBV4-3 and TRBJ1-2; D possibly corresponds to TRBD1 (6 bases). Per germline, CDR1 LGHNA and CDR2 YSLEER. This CDR3 has 14 residues. V was pared by 1 base and J by 5 bases, with 11 bases between.

CDR3 in DNA: TGTGCCAGTAACCCGGACAGGGTAAATCAGCCCCAGCATTTT. This sequence encodes CASNPDRVNQPQHF. This sequence joins TRBV19 and TRBJ1-5; 8 nucleotides line up with TRBD1. Germline V lookup: CDR1 LNHDA, CDR2 SQIVND (reference sequence). Trimming at V came to 7 bases and at J to 4 bases, leaving 6 bases not matched to a gene. The CDR3 loop spans 14 amino acids.

The chain has TRBV29-1 and TRBJ2-7, with D maybe TRBD1 (6 bases). The CDR3 covers 14 residues. CDR1 is SQVTM and CDR2 is ANQGSEA in the germline V gene. V was cut by 6 bases and J by 2 bases, with 17 bases left in between. This CDR3 is CSVAVSRTAYEQYF. The CDR3 DNA is TGCAGCGTCGCCGTGTCGCGGACAGCCTACGAGCAGTACTTC.

V usage is TRBV9 and J usage is TRBJ2-3; 13 bases match TRBD2. The V and J ends lost 3 bases and 7 bases, in that order; junction bases with no gene match: 8. Germline V gene sequence: CDR1 SGDLS, CDR2 YYNGEE. The CDR3 spans 16 residues. CDR3 nucleotides: TGTGCCAGCAGCGCCGGGACTAGCGGGGTGAAAAATACGCAGTATTTT. This sequence encodes CASSAGTSGVKNTQYF.

The V and J genes are TRBV5-1 and TRBJ1-6; 9 bases line up with TRBD1. With V trimmed by 3 bases and J by 7 bases, 5 bases remained unmatched. Per the germline V gene, CDR1 is SGHRS and CDR2 is YFSETQ. This CDR3 region has 15 residues. The CDR3 coding sequence is TGCGCCAGCAGCTCCATAGACAGGGGGAATTCACCCCTCCACTTT. Its translation is CASSSIDRGNSPLHF.

There are many counts of this clone. CDR3 sequence reads: CASSVALNQPQHF. CDR3 nucleotides: TGTGCCAGCAGCGTAGCTTTAAATCAGCCCCAGCATTTT. V is TRBV9 and J is TRBJ1-5; D remains unclear. Germline assignment: CDR1 SGDLS and CDR2 YYNGEE. This CDR3 is built from 13 residues. V shed 0 bases and J shed 4 bases, with 5 bases lying between them.

The J gene is TRBJ1-1, the V gene TRBV6-1; 7 bases line up with TRBD1. The CDR3 is made up of 13 amino acids. CDR1 is MNHNS, CDR2 SASEGT, per germline. V lost 10 bases to trimming and J lost 7 bases; unmatched junction nucleotides: 12. In DNA, the CDR3 is TGTGCCATCTCGACAGGGTATATTGGTGAAGCTTTCTTT. Translation gives CAISTGYIGEAFF.

This CDR3 is CASSIEEGNQETQYF. CDR3 bases: TGTGCCAGTAGTATAGAGGAGGGGAACCAAGAGACCCAGTACTTC. The genes are TRBV19 and TRBJ2-5; weak D call: TRBD2 (6 bases). V was cut by 0 bases and J by 0 bases, with 8 bases left in between. The germline V gene has CDR1 LNHDA and CDR2 SQIVND (reference sequence). The CDR3 is 15 amino acids.